Below are 14 T cell receptor beta chains sequenced from a single sample in a study of blood T cells in healthy people across ages. The use of a sample-barcoded 5' primer and a J-beta primer mix characterized a second PCR of roughly 7 to 12 cycles. A single record per CDR3 protein comes from TCRdb applying MiXCR to the 5' RACE reads. The data show about 800,000 distinct CDR3 sequences, around 25% seen once. The data also belong to a second study, concerning T cells of mothers and their children.

The sample taken for sequencing was blood. Receptor source: a boy younger than 18 in good health.

The chain employs TRBV5-1 and TRBJ2-5; 14 positions match TRBD2. The CDR3 is made up of 17 amino acids. V trimming: 4 bases; J trimming: 5 bases; junction bases outside the gene matches: 10. CDR1 and CDR2 (germline): SGHRS, YFSETQ. The CDR3 coding sequence is TGCGCCAGCAGCCCAGGACTAGCGGGGGGCTCGGTCGAGACCCAGTACTTC. Protein: CASSPGLAGGSVETQYF.

As for this clonotype: Relative to the germline gene, one junction end is altered; a read error may explain this. This chain joins TRBV20-1 and TRBJ1-1; the D is unclear. This CDR3 contains 11 residues. Germline values: CDR1 DFQATT, CDR2 SNEGSKA (reference sequence). This CDR3 reads CRPYSNTEAFF. The CDR3, as DNA: TGCAGGCCCTACTCCAACACTGAAGCCTTCTTT.

The rearrangement uses TRBV7-2 and TRBJ2-1; 9 bases fit TRBD2. CDR1 is SGHTA, CDR2 FQGNSA, per germline. This CDR3 has 18 amino acids. Trimming at V came to 5 bases and at J to 6 bases, leaving 17 bases not matched to a gene. Here the CDR3 DNA reads TGTGCCAGCAGCCCCGGCGGTCTAGCGGGGATTTCCCTCAATGAGCAGTTCTTC. Translating it yields CASSPGGLAGISLNEQFF. The full variable domain, in which reference TRBV7-2 and TRBJ2-1 provide the parts outside the CDR3, is GAGVSQSPSNKVTEKGKDVELRCDPISGHTALYWYRQSLGQGLEFLIYFQGNSAPDKSGLPSDRFSAERTGGSVSTLTIQRTQQEDSAVYLCASSPGGLAGISLNEQFFGPGTRLTVL.

This clonotype was found a few times. V is TRBV28 and J is TRBJ2-5; D gene uncertain. CDR3 size: 13 residues. CDR1 is MDHEN, CDR2 SYDVKM, per germline. Trimming removed 7 bases at V and 1 base at J, with 10 bases between. This CDR3 is CASTATLQETQYF. DNA for the CDR3: TGTGCCAGCACTGCTACCCTCCAAGAGACCCAGTACTTC. The full variable domain, its missing parts supplied by reference TRBV28 and TRBJ2-5, is DVKVTQSSRYLVKRTGEKVFLECVQDMDHENMFWYRQDPGLGLRLIYFSYDVKMKEKGDIPEGYSVSREKKERFSLILESASTNQTSMYLCASTATLQETQYFGPGTRLLVL.

About this clonotype: An end of the junction differs from the germline gene, which may be a read error. V gene TRBV29-1 combines with J gene TRBJ1-1, with D unresolved. Germline V lookup: CDR1 SQVTM, CDR2 ANQGSEA. The CDR3 is 13 amino acids. The CDR3 loop reads CSVDYGLNAEAFF. The CDR3 DNA sequence: TGCAGCGTTGACTACGGATTGAACGCTGAAGCTTTCTTT.

This clonotype has only a few counts. J is TRBJ1-2 and V is TRBV2, with 10 bases lining up with TRBD1. The V and J ends lost 4 bases and 2 bases, in that order; junction bases with no gene match: 1. The CDR3 consists of 14 residues. Per germline, CDR1 SNHLY and CDR2 FYNNEI. The CDR3 coding sequence is TGTGCCAGCAGTGGGGGACAGGGGAACTATGGCTACACCTTC. Translation gives CASSGGQGNYGYTF. The whole variable domain, remainder taken from reference TRBV2 and TRBJ1-2, is EPEVTQTPSHQVTQMGQEVILRCVPISNHLYFYWYRQILGQKVEFLVSFYNNEISEKSEIFDDQFSVERPDGSNFTLKIRSTKLEDSAMYFCASSGGQGNYGYTFGSGTRLTVV.

The chain couples TRBV2 to TRBJ2-5; no reliable D call. The DNA end is a closer match to TRBJ2-7, so the J assignment may be wrong. CDR1 and CDR2 (germline): SNHLY, FYNNEI. This CDR3 contains 11 residues. The CDR3 sequence: CASSVVGEQYF. CDR3 bases: TGTGCCAGCAGTGTGGTGGGCGAGCAGTACTTC.

This clonotype came up a few times. The J gene is TRBJ1-2, the V gene TRBV7-2, with D uncertain. The germline V and J ends were trimmed by 4 bases and 8 bases, with 17 bases remaining between them. From germline, CDR1 is SGHTA and CDR2 FQGNSA. The CDR3 covers 14 residues. This CDR3 is CASSSRDSRGGYTF. CDR3 sequence (DNA): TGTGCCAGCAGCTCCCGAGACTCCCGCGGCGGCTACACCTTC.

The chain carries TRBV28 and TRBJ2-7; unclear D gene. CDR3 size: 12 residues. CDR1 MDHEN and CDR2 SYDVKM come from the germline V gene. V was trimmed by 4 bases and J by 4 bases, leaving 8 bases between them. The CDR3 nucleotides read TGTGCCAGCAGTTCCATGGTGTACGAGCAGTACTTC. Translation gives CASSSMVYEQYF.

The chain carries TRBV7-2 and TRBJ2-7, with D unclear. Germline loops: CDR1 SGHTA, CDR2 FQGNSA. Trimming cost V 0 bases and J 1 base, with 10 bases left between them. CDR3 length equals 15 residues. The CDR3 loop is CASSLAGFKSYEQYF. For the CDR3, the DNA is TGTGCCAGCAGCTTAGCAGGGTTTAAGTCCTACGAGCAGTACTTC.

J is TRBJ2-7 and V is TRBV14; D call uncertain. The V end was cut by 4 bases, the J end by 7 bases, with 11 bases between. The germline V gene encodes CDR1 SGHDN and CDR2 FVKESK. This CDR3 region has 12 residues. The CDR3 bases are TGTGCCAGCAGCCTTACCTTCGGGGAGCAGTACTTC. Translated: CASSLTFGEQYF.

The V call is TRBV12-3 or TRBV12-4, the J call TRBJ2-2; TRBD2 is a possible D gene (5 bases). Trimming left V 0 bases short and J 3 bases short, with 11 bases between. This CDR3 region has 16 residues. The CDR3 reads CASSLALFGDTGELFF. CDR3 nucleotides: TGTGCCAGCAGTTTAGCCTTGTTCGGGGACACCGGGGAGCTGTTTTTT.

This rearrangement joins TRBV2 to TRBJ2-2; 9 nucleotides align to TRBD2. The germline V gene has CDR1 SNHLY and CDR2 FYNNEI. V lost 7 bases, J lost 4 bases, and 10 bases stayed unmatched. The CDR3 loop spans 16 amino acids. The CDR3 reads CASTERRGGPTGELFF. CDR3 DNA sequence: TGTGCCAGCACCGAACGGCGGGGGGGCCCCACCGGGGAGCTGTTTTTT.

The table lists this clonotype with a few counts. This chain links TRBV3-1 with TRBJ1-4, with 7 bases fitting TRBD1. Germline V gene data show CDR1 as LGHDT and CDR2 as YNNKEL (reference sequence). J lost 8 bases, V lost 5 bases, and 8 bases had no gene match. This CDR3 region has 14 residues. CDR3 residues: CASSEDRWSEKLFF. CDR3 DNA: TGTGCCAGCAGCGAGGACAGGTGGAGCGAAAAACTGTTTTTT.